Listed here are 26 T cell receptor beta chains from one sample, sequenced in a study of T cell responses to AZD1222 COVID-19 vaccine. The protocol was immunoSEQ multiplex PCR, while the TCRdb copy is restricted to in-frame clones and leaves out a portion. There are fewer than 85,000 clones in the sample; about nine tenths occur only once, and about 17% lies in the top ten. Sequenced material: peripheral blood, taken 28 days after the second AZD1222 dose. The receptors here all came from an adult who received the AZD1222 COVID-19 vaccine.

This chain uses TRBV2 with TRBJ1-4; TRBD1 is a possible D gene (5 bases). Germline CDR1 is SNHLY and CDR2 is FYNNEI. The CDR3 contains 14 residues. Trimming left V 7 bases short and J 5 bases short, with 14 bases between. The CDR3 DNA sequence: TGTGCCAGCAATTTACAGGAGATAAATGAAAAACTGTTTTTT. Protein product: CASNLQEINEKLFF.

This clone was recorded only once. This chain connects TRBV10-3 to TRBJ2-1; 10 nucleotides agree with TRBD2. J was trimmed by 9 bases and V by 5 bases; bases with no gene match: 10. This CDR3 has 15 residues. The germline CDR1 and CDR2 sequences are ENHRY and SYGVKD. CDR3: CAISQAGGPGGEQFF. DNA for the CDR3: TGTGCCATCAGTCAAGCGGGGGGGCCGGGAGGTGAGCAGTTCTTC.

The chain couples TRBV19 to TRBJ1-1, with 7 bases fitting TRBD1. Germline V lookup: CDR1 LNHDA, CDR2 SQIVND (reference sequence). V was pared by 8 bases and J by 3 bases, with 3 bases of the junction left unmatched. The CDR3 consists of 12 residues. This CDR3 reads CASLTGDTEAFF. As DNA, the CDR3 is TGTGCCAGTCTTACAGGGGACACTGAAGCTTTCTTT.

This clone appeared a single time. The J gene is TRBJ1-2, the V gene TRBV2, with no clear D. Germline V gene sequence: CDR1 SNHLY, CDR2 FYNNEI. CDR3 size: 12 residues. Trimming pared 5 bases from V and 2 bases from J, leaving 6 bases between. The CDR3 is CASSYSNYGYTF. The CDR3 DNA is TGTGCCAGCAGTTACAGCAACTATGGCTACACCTTC.

The chain is built from TRBV2 and TRBJ2-7; D unclear. Germline-derived CDR1 and CDR2 are SNHLY and FYNNEI. The CDR3 has 15 amino acids. The V gene lost 8 bases and the J gene lost 2 bases, with 19 bases spanning the gap. CDR3 amino acids: CASAAERASAYEQYF. The CDR3 DNA follows: TGTGCCAGCGCGGCCGAAAGGGCATCTGCCTACGAGCAGTACTTC. The full variable domain, with the rest looked up from reference TRBV2 and TRBJ2-7, is EPEVTQTPSHQVTQMGQEVILRCVPISNHLYFYWYRQILGQKVEFLVSFYNNEISEKSEIFDDQFSVERPDGSNFTLKIRSTKLEDSAMYFCASAAERASAYEQYFGPGTRLTVT.

This clone was counted only a few times. In nucleotides, the CDR3 is TGTGCCAGCAGCCCCGGGACAGCAAAAAACATTCAGTACTTC. The encoded protein is CASSPGTAKNIQYF. The chain has TRBV5-5 and TRBJ2-4; TRBD1 agrees at 7 bases. Germline CDR1 SGHKS, CDR2 YYEKEE (reference sequence). After removal of 4 bases from V and 4 bases from J, the junction contained 5 bases not matched to a gene. The CDR3 spans 14 residues.

This clone was counted a single time. Other DNA sequences in the sample encode the same CDR3. V is TRBV30 and J is TRBJ2-7; TRBD1 matches 7 bases. The germline gives CDR1 GTSNPN, CDR2 SVGIG (reference sequence). The V and J ends lost 0 bases and 3 bases, in that order; junction bases with no gene match: 5. The CDR3 length is 14 residues. CDR3: CAWSVQGRSYEQYF. DNA of the CDR3: TGTGCCTGGAGTGTACAGGGGAGAAGCTACGAGCAGTACTTC.

Comments on this clone: This CDR3 is also generated by other DNA sequences in the sample. The CDR3 nucleotides are TGTGCCAGCAGTTTATCGGGCCAGGCCCAAGAGACCCAGTACTTC. It is translated as CASSLSGQAQETQYF. V gene TRBV27 combines with J gene TRBJ2-5; D remains ambiguous. Germline V CDR1 and CDR2: MNHEY, SMNVEV (reference sequence). This CDR3 region has 15 residues. V was cut by 0 bases and J by 1 base, with 9 bases left in between.

V usage is TRBV28 and J usage is TRBJ1-3; D is perhaps TRBD1 (5 bases). The germline V and J ends were trimmed by 4 bases and 0 bases, with 13 bases remaining between them. CDR1 is MDHEN, CDR2 SYDVKM, per germline. CDR3 length equals 16 residues. CDR3 in DNA: TGTGCCAGCAGTTCCCGCGGGGCGTACTCTGGAAACACCATATATTTT. Translating gives CASSSRGAYSGNTIYF.

The rearrangement uses TRBV7-8 and TRBJ1-5; D perhaps matches TRBD1 (5 bases). The CDR3 is 16 residues long. CDR1 is SGHVS and CDR2 is FQNEAQ in the germline V gene. V was clipped by 0 bases and J by 3 bases, with 12 bases between them. Here the CDR3 DNA reads TGTGCCAGCAGCTTAGCGGGGGACGGGTACAATCAGCCCCAGCATTTT. It encodes CASSLAGDGYNQPQHF.

The rearrangement joins TRBV5-1 to TRBJ1-1; 7 bases match TRBD1. Germline V gene data show CDR1 as SGHRS and CDR2 as YFSETQ. J lost 0 bases, V lost 4 bases, and 6 bases had no gene match. The CDR3 sequence is 15 residues long. The DNA of the CDR3 is TGCGCCAGCAGCGGATCAACAGGGGTGAACACTGAAGCTTTCTTT. Translating gives CASSGSTGVNTEAFF. Full variable domain (missing parts from reference TRBV5-1 and TRBJ1-1): KAGVTQTPRYLIKTRGQQVTLSCSPISGHRSVSWYQQTPGQGLQFLFEYFSETQRNKGNFPGRFSGRQFSNSRSEMNVSTLELGDSALYLCASSGSTGVNTEAFFGQGTRLTVV.

The chain recombines TRBV2 with TRBJ2-2; D remains unclear. Per the germline V gene, CDR1 is SNHLY and CDR2 is FYNNEI. This CDR3 has 14 residues. V was trimmed by 3 bases and J by 1 base, leaving 6 bases between them. The CDR3 spells CASSDEVNTGELFF. The CDR3 DNA reads as TGTGCCAGCAGTGATGAAGTGAACACCGGGGAGCTGTTTTTT.

This chain connects TRBV29-1 to TRBJ2-3, with D maybe TRBD2 (5 bases). The V gene lost 7 bases and the J gene lost 6 bases, with 17 bases spanning the gap. This CDR3 spans 13 amino acids. The V gene's germline CDR1 is SQVTM and CDR2 ANQGSEA. CDR3 amino acids: CSAAPRGLDTQYF. CDR3 DNA: TGCAGCGCCGCCCCTCGCGGGCTGGATACGCAGTATTTT.

The V gene is TRBV6-2 or TRBV6-3, the J gene TRBJ1-2; 8 nucleotides agree with TRBD1. The CDR3 is 15 amino acids. Germline V CDR1 and CDR2: MNHEY, SVGEGT. Trimming cost V 6 bases and J 2 bases; bases outside gene matches: 8. CDR3 nucleotides: TGTGCCAGCAGCCTCAGGGGGCTAATCAACTATGGCTACACCTTC. This translates into CASSLRGLINYGYTF.

V gene TRBV28 combines with J gene TRBJ1-1; no reliable D call. The CDR3 runs to 12 residues. Germline V lookup: CDR1 MDHEN, CDR2 SYDVKM. Trimming shortened V by 2 bases and J by 3 bases, and 4 bases separated the two germline ends. The chain's CDR3 is CASSLGYTEAFF. In nucleotides, the CDR3 is TGTGCCAGCAGTTTAGGGTACACTGAAGCTTTCTTT.

The chain is built from TRBV3-1 (or the pseudogene TRBV3-2) and TRBJ2-2, with D possibly TRBD1 on 6 matching bases. Germline CDR1 LGHDT, CDR2 YNNKEL (reference sequence). The length of the CDR3 is 15 residues. V dropped 1 base and J dropped 3 bases, with 9 bases sitting between them. The CDR3 DNA reads as TGTGCCAGCAGCCAAGCCGGGACACACACCGGGGAGCTGTTTTTT. As protein: CASSQAGTHTGELFF.

The chain is built from TRBV28 and TRBJ2-4, with 9 bases lining up with TRBD2. The CDR3 runs to 18 residues. J was trimmed by 2 bases and V by 5 bases; bases with no gene match: 13. The V gene's germline CDR1 is MDHEN and CDR2 SYDVKM. The CDR3 reads CASSPGLARGFSKNIQYF. CDR3 nucleotide sequence: TGTGCCAGCAGTCCGGGACTAGCTCGGGGATTTTCCAAAAACATTCAGTACTTC.

CDR3 protein: CASSLEGLSSYEQYF. Written as DNA, the CDR3 is TGTGCCAGCAGCTTAGAGGGTTTGTCGTCCTACGAGCAGTACTTC. The rearrangement links TRBV5-5 to TRBJ2-7; tentatively, D is TRBD2 (5 bases). CDR3 length equals 15 residues. In germline, CDR1 is SGHKS, CDR2 YYEKEE (reference sequence). V was clipped by 2 bases and J by 1 base, with 13 bases between them.

V usage is TRBV5-5 and J usage is TRBJ2-7, with 7 bases identical to TRBD2. The CDR3 extends over 15 amino acids. V shed 3 bases, J shed 3 bases, and the junction held 9 bases outside the gene matches. Germline values: CDR1 SGHKS, CDR2 YYEKEE (reference sequence). The CDR3 sequence: CASSSGGEVSYEQYF. The DNA for the CDR3 is TGTGCCAGCAGCTCGGGGGGTGAGGTGAGCTACGAGCAGTACTTC.

V is TRBV20-1 and J is TRBJ1-2; tentative D call: TRBD1 (5 bases). Germline V CDR1 and CDR2: DFQATT, SNEGSKA (reference sequence). The CDR3 consists of 13 residues. V gave up 3 bases and J gave up 7 bases, with 15 bases separating them. As DNA, the CDR3 is TGCAGTGCTAGTTTCCCGGGGGGATCTGGCTACACCTTC. Translated, it gives CSASFPGGSGYTF.

This clone was observed once. This chain joins TRBV7-2 and TRBJ1-6; 7 nucleotides align to TRBD1. The CDR3 contains 14 residues. The J segment lost 6 bases and the V segment lost 6 bases, leaving 5 bases of the junction unmatched. Germline V CDR1 and CDR2: SGHTA, FQGNSA. The DNA for the CDR3 is TGTGCCAGCAGTCCGACAGGGATTAATTCACCCCTCCACTTT. Translating gives CASSPTGINSPLHF.

The genes are TRBV11-1 and TRBJ2-2; D unclear. The germline V gene encodes CDR1 SGHAT and CDR2 FQDESV (reference sequence). The CDR3 totals 15 residues. V shed 1 base and J shed 4 bases, with 10 bases lying between them. The CDR3 DNA reads TGTGCCAGCAGCTTAGAGGGATCCTCCACCGGGGAGCTGTTTTTT. Amino acid sequence: CASSLEGSSTGELFF.

This rearrangement joins TRBV28 to TRBJ2-7; perhaps TRBD2 as D (6 bases). Germline CDR1 is MDHEN and CDR2 is SYDVKM. The V end lost 3 bases, the J end lost 2 bases, and 11 bases lay between the germline ends. The CDR3 contains 14 residues. The CDR3 loop reads CASSFAGPPYEQYF. In DNA, the CDR3 is TGTGCCAGCAGTTTTGCGGGACCGCCCTACGAGCAGTACTTC.

The gene calls are TRBV6-5 and TRBJ1-2; D call uncertain. The germline gives CDR1 MNHEY, CDR2 SVGAGI. Between the trimmed V and J ends, which lost 7 bases and 5 bases, there was a span of 20 bases. This CDR3 region has 15 residues. The CDR3 DNA follows: TGTGCCAGCACTACGCCAATCGACTCCCTTTATGGCTACACCTTC. Translation gives CASTTPIDSLYGYTF.

V usage is TRBV7-9 and J usage is TRBJ1-1, with a tentative D call TRBD1 (6 bases). CDR1 SEHNR and CDR2 FQNEAQ come from the germline V gene (reference sequence). This CDR3 is 14 amino acids long. Trimming pared 5 bases from V and 0 bases from J, leaving 10 bases between. CDR3 in DNA: TGTGCCAGCAGCCGGGACACCTTGAACACTGAAGCTTTCTTT. Amino acids: CASSRDTLNTEAFF.

The chain is built from TRBV19 and TRBJ1-2; D remains ambiguous. The CDR3 totals 12 residues. V was pared by 3 bases and J by 3 bases, with 5 bases between. Germline V lookup: CDR1 LNHDA, CDR2 SQIVND (reference sequence). CDR3 sequence (DNA): TGTGCCAGTAGTATCAAGGACTATGGCTACACCTTC. Its translation: CASSIKDYGYTF.